This TCR beta chain stems from a study of CD8 T cells in ankylosing spondylitis. Study-wide results and limits: Earlier work had already found some motif variants in reactive arthritis synovial fluid and blood.

Making the TCR beta libraries involved quantitative 5'-RACE with molecular barcodes. Each CDR3 protein gets one entry after TCRdb re-called the 5' RACE reads with MiXCR. The data hold around 120,000 distinct CDR3 sequences, with around 24% observed a single time. On this clonotype itself: Its antigen is unknown.

Trimming removed 7 bases from V and 5 bases from J, with 16 bases in between. This CDR3 has 13 amino acids. Germline CDR1 reads DFQATT; CDR2 reads SNEGSKA (reference sequence). This receptor was taken from a male donor with ankylosing spondylitis. This rearrangement joins TRBV20-1 to TRBJ2-3; the D is unclear. Sequenced input: synovial fluid, either unsorted or a sorted T cell fraction (not recorded which). CDR3 bases: TGCAGTGAGGGCGTGGGCAATGGAGATACGCAGTATTTT. Translated, it gives CSEGVGNGDTQYF.